Listed here is a single T cell receptor (beta chain). Germline CDR1 SGHRS, CDR2 YFSETQ. CDR3 length: 14 amino acids. V was clipped by 0 bases and J by 4 bases, with 9 bases between them. In the original processing: For the immunoSEQ data, sequences were junction-only without quality scores, so filtering differed. TCRdb keeps only in-frame clones here, not all; method: immunoSEQ multiplex PCR. The V and J calls and clone size were taken over from that table, and D and trimming were inferred from the DNA. Here the sample spans millions of clones, about 92% being singletons. The data stem from a study of shared clonotypes between healthy human individuals.

The source of this sequence is a young man in good health. Some clones in this sample may be carry-over from other donors' samples. Material for sequencing was naive CD4+ T cells from PBMCs. The subset: CD45RA+ positively selected. The chain carries TRBV5-1 and TRBJ2-3; perhaps D is TRBD1 or TRBD2 (5 bases each). CDR3 region: CASSLAGTSDTQYF. The CDR3 DNA reads as TGCGCCAGCAGCTTGGCTGGGACGTCAGATACGCAGTATTTT. Filled out from reference TRBV5-1 and TRBJ2-3, the complete variable domain reads KAGVTQTPRYLIKTRGQQVTLSCSPISGHRSVSWYQQTPGQGLQFLFEYFSETQRNKGNFPGRFSGRQFSNSRSEMNVSTLELGDSALYLCASSLAGTSDTQYFGPGTRLTVL.